The 29 T cell receptor beta chains presented below share a single source sample, sequenced in a study of blood T cell repertoires in COVID-19. The data were produced by immunoSEQ multiplex PCR, yet TCRdb's version contains in-frame clones alone and is incomplete. The repertoire holds roughly 250,000 clones, with 85% to 90% as singletons. Sequencing was done on a sample of PBMCs or T cells enriched from blood (not recorded which). Receptor source: a woman aged 18-29 years who had recovered from COVID-19.

The V and J genes are TRBV2 and TRBJ1-1; TRBD1 aligns across 7 bases. V lost 6 bases, J lost 2 bases, and 3 bases stayed unmatched. CDR3 length: 13 residues. Germline V gene lookup returns CDR1 SNHLY and CDR2 FYNNEI. CDR3 residues: CASRDRRNTEAFF. The DNA for the CDR3 is TGTGCCAGCAGGGACAGGAGAAACACTGAAGCTTTCTTT.

V and J are TRBV29-1 and TRBJ1-4, with D unclear. Germline CDR1 reads SQVTM; CDR2 reads ANQGSEA. Trimming took 7 bases from V and 7 from J, leaving 16 bases between them. CDR3 length equals 13 residues. The CDR3 here is CSARPGSGEKLFF. DNA for the CDR3: TGCAGCGCCCGACCTGGATCGGGTGAAAAACTGTTTTTT.

The genes are TRBV18 and TRBJ1-4; 9 bases are a match to TRBD1. This CDR3 spans 16 amino acids. From germline, CDR1 is KGHSH and CDR2 LQKENI. V lost 6 bases to trimming and J lost 4 bases; unmatched junction nucleotides: 9. CDR3 loop: CASSPGQGLLNEKLFF. The CDR3 DNA reads as TGTGCCAGCTCGCCGGGACAGGGACTCCTTAATGAAAAACTGTTTTTT.

The V call is TRBV18, the J call TRBJ1-5; no reliable D call. In germline, CDR1 is KGHSH, CDR2 LQKENI. Trimming left V 2 bases short and J 6 bases short, with 20 bases between. The CDR3 has 17 amino acids. The CDR3 DNA follows: TGTGCCAGCTCACCATGGGTCGGAGCCTTGTGGAGTCAGCCCCAGCATTTT. Protein sequence: CASSPWVGALWSQPQHF.

The rearrangement uses TRBV2 and TRBJ2-7, with 8 bases matching TRBD1. This CDR3 is 12 amino acids long. With 6 bases clipped from V and 3 bases from J, the junction kept 1 base outside the gene matches. Germline V lookup: CDR1 SNHLY, CDR2 FYNNEI. DNA of the CDR3: TGTGCCAGCAGGGACAGGGTCTACGAGCAGTACTTC. It translates to CASRDRVYEQYF.

The V gene is TRBV18, the J gene TRBJ1-2, with TRBD1 identical over 7 bases. V lost 6 bases to trimming and J lost 4 bases; unmatched junction nucleotides: 14. CDR3 length equals 16 residues. Germline V gene sequence: CDR1 KGHSH, CDR2 LQKENI. CDR3 DNA sequence: TGTGCCAGCTCTAGGGACCACAACCCAGGGGGCTATGGCTACACCTTC. Its protein product is CASSRDHNPGGYGYTF.

V gene TRBV21-1 combines with J gene TRBJ2-1; the table's D gene call, TRBD2, was not cross checked with the DNA. TRBV21-1 is reported as a pseudogene. The CDR3 contains 15 residues. DNA for the CDR3: TGTGCCAGCAGCAAAGTAGGCGGGGGGCGGGATGAGCAGTTCTTC. This encodes CASSKVGGGRDEQFF.

This clone was recorded only once. The V and J genes are TRBV3-1 (or the pseudogene TRBV3-2) and TRBJ1-2; tentatively, D is TRBD1 (6 bases). V lost 0 bases, J lost 3 bases, and 8 bases lay in between. This CDR3 spans 14 amino acids. Germline V lookup: CDR1 LGHDT, CDR2 YNNKEL (reference sequence). CDR3 nucleotide sequence: TGTGCCAGCAGCCAAGATCCAGGGGACTATGGCTACACCTTC. It codes for CASSQDPGDYGYTF.

This rearrangement joins TRBV29-1 to TRBJ1-2, with 10 bases that match TRBD1. Germline V gives CDR1 SQVTM, CDR2 ANQGSEA. The CDR3 has 12 residues. V lost 7 bases and J lost 5; bases outside the gene matches: 4. The CDR3 coding sequence is TGCAGCGCCGACAGGGGGCCTTATGGCTACACCTTC. Encoded protein: CSADRGPYGYTF. Drawing the rest from reference TRBV29-1 and TRBJ1-2, the complete variable domain is SAVISQKPSRDICQRGTSLTIQCQVDSQVTMMFWYRQQPGQSLTLIATANQGSEATYESGFVIDKFPISRPNLTFSTLTVSNMSPEDSSIYLCSADRGPYGYTFGSGTRLTVV.

The CDR3 DNA sequence: TGTGCCAGCAGCGGCTGGACAGGGAGAAACACTGAAGCTTTCTTT. It yields the protein CASSGWTGRNTEAFF. The chain carries TRBV25-1 and TRBJ1-1; 8 bases are a match to TRBD1. CDR3 size: 15 residues. CDR1 MGHDK and CDR2 SYGVNS come from the germline V gene. Unmatched junction bases numbered 8, after V lost 6 bases and J lost 2 bases.

J is TRBJ2-3 and V is TRBV6-5; 8 nucleotides match TRBD2. This CDR3 comprises 16 residues. Germline lookup yields CDR1 MNHEY and CDR2 SVGAGI. J lost 4 bases, V lost 0 bases, and 6 bases had no gene match. CDR3 residues: CASSYSAGGFSDTQYF. The CDR3 DNA sequence: TGTGCCAGCAGTTACTCCGCGGGGGGATTCTCAGATACGCAGTATTTT.

In this sample, this clone turned up once. This chain connects TRBV6-6 to TRBJ2-5, with 8 positions matching TRBD1. There are 15 residues in the CDR3. J gave up 5 bases and V 6 bases, and 11 bases lay outside the gene matches. Germline V gives CDR1 MNHNY, CDR2 SVGAGI (reference sequence). The CDR3 reads CASRTFRNRGETQYF. The CDR3 nucleotides read TGTGCCAGCAGAACGTTTCGGAACAGGGGGGAGACCCAGTACTTC.

V and J are TRBV9 and TRBJ2-3; 8 bases are a match to TRBD2. V lost 3 bases to trimming and J lost 5 bases; unmatched junction nucleotides: 8. This CDR3 is built from 15 residues. The germline V gene encodes CDR1 SGDLS and CDR2 YYNGEE. The CDR3, as DNA: TGTGCCAGCAGCGAGGCGGGGGGCCCGGGAGATACGCAGTATTTT. Residues: CASSEAGGPGDTQYF. Looking up the rest from reference TRBV9 and TRBJ2-3 gives the full variable domain: DSGVTQTPKHLITATGQRVTLRCSPRSGDLSVYWYQQSLDQGLQFLIQYYNGEERAKGNILERFSAQQFPDLHSELNLSSLELGDSALYFCASSEAGGPGDTQYFGPGTRLTVL.

V gene TRBV5-1 combines with J gene TRBJ2-3; a possible D gene is TRBD2 (6 bases). Germline CDR1 reads SGHRS; CDR2 reads YFSETQ. The germline V and J ends were trimmed by 4 bases and 3 bases, with 12 bases remaining between them. The CDR3 totals 14 residues. The CDR3 bases are TGCGCCAGCAGCCGCCCCCGGGAGACAGATACGCAGTATTTT. It translates to CASSRPRETDTQYF.

This chain joins TRBV5-6 and TRBJ2-5; 7 positions match TRBD2. Germline V gives CDR1 SGHDT, CDR2 YYEEEE. This CDR3 has 15 residues. The J segment lost 3 bases and the V segment lost 4 bases, leaving 9 bases of the junction unmatched. The CDR3 DNA follows: TGTGCCAGCAGCGCCCCCGGGGCGGGGGAAGAGACCCAGTACTTC. Translating gives CASSAPGAGEETQYF.

CDR3: CATNPNLGQANTEAFF. The CDR3, as DNA: TGTGCCACCAATCCCAACTTGGGACAGGCGAACACTGAAGCTTTCTTT. The rearrangement uses TRBV15 and TRBJ1-1, with 8 bases matching TRBD1. J gave up 1 base and V 7 bases, and 11 bases lay outside the gene matches. The CDR3 loop spans 16 amino acids. Germline V gene sequence: CDR1 LNHNV, CDR2 YYDKDF (reference sequence).

The chain links TRBV30 to TRBJ1-1; weak D call: TRBD1 (6 bases). Germline V CDR1 and CDR2: GTSNPN, SVGIG (reference sequence). This CDR3 is 13 amino acids long. V dropped 5 bases and J dropped 2 bases, with 12 bases sitting between them. The CDR3 sequence: CAWGRGRNTEAFF. In DNA, the CDR3 is TGTGCCTGGGGGCGGGGGCGTAACACTGAAGCTTTCTTT.

V is TRBV4-2 and J is TRBJ2-2, with 10 positions matching TRBD2. The CDR3 loop spans 16 amino acids. V lost 4 bases to trimming and J lost 3 bases; unmatched junction nucleotides: 5. Germline values: CDR1 LGHNA, CDR2 YNFKEQ. CDR3 region: CASSPLAGVDTGELFF. DNA of the CDR3: TGTGCCAGCAGCCCTCTAGCGGGAGTGGACACCGGGGAGCTGTTTTTT.

The chain combines TRBV7-9 with TRBJ1-2; D possibly corresponds to TRBD1 (5 bases). Germline V gene sequence: CDR1 SEHNR, CDR2 FQNEAQ (reference sequence). Trimming stripped 5 bases from V and 3 bases from J, with 13 bases between. The CDR3 runs 14 residues. As DNA, the CDR3 is TGTGCCAGCAGCCCGAGTTCAGGGTACTATGGCTACACCTTC. This codes for CASSPSSGYYGYTF.

The CDR3 is CASSPRTSGGTDTQYF. The DNA for the CDR3 is TGTGCCAGCAGCCCCCGGACTAGCGGGGGCACAGATACGCAGTATTTT. V and J are TRBV11-1 and TRBJ2-3, with 12 positions matching TRBD2. Trimming at V came to 5 bases and at J to 1 base, leaving 4 bases not matched to a gene. The CDR3 has 16 amino acids. The V gene's germline CDR1 is SGHAT and CDR2 FQDESV (reference sequence).

This chain links TRBV4-1 with TRBJ1-2; 7 bases agree with TRBD1. The J segment lost 2 bases and the V segment lost 0 bases, leaving 6 bases of the junction unmatched. The CDR3 runs to 16 residues. Germline CDR1 and CDR2: MGHRA and YSYEKL. The CDR3 DNA sequence: TGCGCCAGCAGCCAAGATACAGGGGAGAGAAACTATGGCTACACCTTC. Its protein is CASSQDTGERNYGYTF.

The chain joins TRBV7-6 to TRBJ2-5, with TRBD2 matching over 11 bases. V gave up 3 bases and J gave up 3 bases; unmatched junction bases: 6. This CDR3 contains 16 residues. The germline CDR1 and CDR2 sequences are SGHVS and FNYEAQ. The chain's CDR3 is CASSLGIAGGKETQYF. CDR3 bases: TGTGCCAGCAGCTTGGGGATAGCGGGGGGGAAAGAGACCCAGTACTTC.

The chain is built from TRBV9 and TRBJ1-2; a possible D gene is TRBD1 (6 bases). The CDR3 has 16 amino acids. The germline CDR1 and CDR2 sequences are SGDLS and YYNGEE. Trimming took 4 bases from V and 1 from J, leaving 17 bases between them. The CDR3 reads CASSTAGGPRNYGYTF. CDR3 coding DNA: TGTGCCAGCAGCACCGCGGGGGGGCCACGTAACTATGGCTACACCTTC.

The gene calls are TRBV5-5 and TRBJ2-5, with TRBD1 matching over 9 bases. Germline lookup yields CDR1 SGHKS and CDR2 YYEKEE (reference sequence). CDR3 size: 16 residues. After removal of 5 bases from V and 2 bases from J, the junction contained 10 bases not matched to a gene. The CDR3 bases are TGTGCCAGCAGGATGGGCTACAGGGGGCTTCAAGAGACCCAGTACTTC. Its protein is CASRMGYRGLQETQYF.

V is TRBV5-4 and J is TRBJ1-6; TRBD1 agrees at 9 bases. The V segment lost 4 bases and the J segment 6 bases; nucleotides outside the gene matches: 2. This CDR3 contains 14 residues. Germline CDR1 and CDR2: SGHNT and YYREEE (reference sequence). In DNA form, the CDR3 reads TGTGCCAGCAGCATGGGACAGGGTAATTCACCCCTCCACTTT. Amino acid sequence: CASSMGQGNSPLHF.

This clone was seen once. The sample has other DNA sequences that encode this CDR3 too. The chain joins TRBV7-9 to TRBJ2-7, with TRBD1 matching over 7 bases. Trimming cost V 5 bases and J 1 base; bases outside gene matches: 2. The CDR3 runs to 13 residues. Germline values: CDR1 SEHNR, CDR2 FQNEAQ (reference sequence). CDR3 DNA sequence: TGTGCCAGCAGCAGACAGGGTTCCTACGAGCAGTACTTC. This translates into CASSRQGSYEQYF.

J is TRBJ1-1 and V is TRBV4-1; 7 nucleotides align to TRBD1. This CDR3 region has 15 residues. Germline CDR1 MGHRA, CDR2 YSYEKL. V lost 4 bases, J lost 6 bases, and 11 bases stayed unmatched. CDR3 sequence: CASSRAGTAIPEAFF. The CDR3 nucleotides read TGCGCCAGCAGCCGAGCCGGGACAGCTATTCCTGAAGCTTTCTTT.

The V and J genes are TRBV10-1 and TRBJ2-7; 10 nucleotides line up with TRBD1. After removal of 3 bases from V and 5 bases from J, the junction contained 7 bases not matched to a gene. Germline-derived CDR1 and CDR2 are WNHNN and SYGVQD (reference sequence). The length of the CDR3 is 15 residues. Written as DNA, the CDR3 is TGCGCCAGCAGTGATTCGGGACAGGGGTCCCACGAGCAGTACTTC. Its translation is CASSDSGQGSHEQYF.

This chain joins TRBV21-1 and TRBJ2-3; the tabulated D call, TRBD2, remains unverified against the DNA. TRBV21-1 has pseudogene status. The CDR3 is 16 amino acids. This chain's CDR3 is CASNLAGGLGTDTQYF. CDR3 bases: TGTGCCAGCAATTTAGCGGGGGGGCTTGGCACAGATACGCAGTATTTT.